The rows below give T cell receptor beta chains drawn from one sample of a study of blood T cell repertoires in COVID-19. TCRdb keeps only in-frame clones here, not all; method: immunoSEQ multiplex PCR. The repertoire holds around 250,000 clones, with around 83% as singletons. Sequenced: peripheral blood. The receptors come from a woman between 40 and 55 years old who had recovered from COVID-19. CDR3s include the opening cysteine and the closing phenylalanine or tryptophan. Each record gives: V gene, D gene, J gene, CDR3 DNA, CDR3 protein. D genes are given only for firm matches.

TRBV5-6,.,TRBJ2-7,TGTGCCAGCAGCTTCTTTTACGAGCAGTACTTC,CASSFFYEQYF
TRBV7-9,.,TRBJ1-2,TGTGCCAGCAGCTTACTTCCCAGGGTCTATGGCTACACCTTC,CASSLLPRVYGYTF
TRBV28,TRBD1,TRBJ2-5,TGTGCCAGCAGTCCGCCGCCCGGACAGGGGCCAGAGACCCAGTACTTC,CASSPPPGQGPETQYF
TRBV4-1,TRBD2,TRBJ2-3,TGCGCCAGCAGCCTAATGGGACTAGCGGGGGGGAGCACAGATACGCAGTATTTT,CASSLMGLAGGSTDTQYF
TRBV9,.,TRBJ2-6,TGTGCCAGCAGCGTACGAAGAGGACACCAGAGCTCTGGGGCCAACGTCCTGACTTTC,CASSVRRGHQSSGANVLTF
TRBV5-1,TRBD1,TRBJ2-7,TGCGCCAGCAGCTCGACAGGGCTTGAGCAGTACTTC,CASSSTGLEQYF
TRBV19,TRBD1,TRBJ1-5,TGTGCCAGTAGTATAGCTTTTAAGGGGACAGGGAATCAGCCCCAGCATTTT,CASSIAFKGTGNQPQHF
TRBV5-1,.,TRBJ1-2,TGCGCCAGCAGCGCCGCTGGGAGGAATGGCTACACCTTC,CASSAAGRNGYTF
TRBV5-1,TRBD1,TRBJ2-3,TGCGCCAGCAGCTCCAGACAGGGGAGGACAGATACGCAGTATTTT,CASSSRQGRTDTQYF
TRBV28,.,TRBJ1-5,TGTGCCAGCAGTTTATCCGGGCGGGGGCTGGCAGCCCAGCATTTT,CASSLSGRGLAAQHF
TRBV3-1/TRBV3-2,.,TRBJ1-3,TGTGCCAGCAGCCCGGACTCTACCTCTGGAAACACCATATATTTT,CASSPDSTSGNTIYF
TRBV7-9,.,TRBJ1-6,TGTGCCAGCAGCTCCTCAGGAAATTCACCCCTCCACTTT,CASSSSGNSPLHF
TRBV7-9,.,TRBJ2-7,TGTGCCAGCAGCTTATGGGGGGACTCCTACGAGCAGTACTTC,CASSLWGDSYEQYF
TRBV5-1,.,TRBJ1-6,TGCGCCAGCAGCCGAGAAGGGGGTAAGAAATCACCCCTCCACTTT,CASSREGGKKSPLHF
TRBV13,TRBD1,TRBJ2-1,TGTGCCAGCAGCTTTAACCGGGACAGACTTAATGAGCAGTTCTTC,CASSFNRDRLNEQFF
TRBV23-1,.,TRBJ1-1,TGCGCCCTCTCGAAGGGGAGGATCAATACTGAAGCTTTCTTT,CALSKGRINTEAFF
TRBV29-1,.,TRBJ1-1,TGCAGCGTTGAGGCGGGTATCGCCACTGAAGCTTTCTTT,CSVEAGIATEAFF
TRBV28,.,TRBJ1-6,TGTGCCAGCAGTTTTCAGGGATGGGATTCACCCCTCCACTTT,CASSFQGWDSPLHF
TRBV24-1,TRBD2,TRBJ2-5,TGTGCCACCAGTGAGTCTAGCGGGGGAGAACAAGAGACCCAGTACTTC,CATSESSGGEQETQYF